Listed below are T cell receptor beta chains from one sample, sequenced in a study of blood T cell repertoires in COVID-19. Using immunoSEQ multiplex PCR, the repertoire was profiled, and TCRdb retains in-frame clones only, with some absent. Of fewer than 250,000 clones in the sample, almost 85% were seen once. Source material: peripheral blood. Receptor source: a woman in her forties or fifties with active or convalescent COVID-19. The CDR3 runs from the conserved cysteine through the conserved F or W. A D gene is named only where the DNA matches it firmly. Rows may omit the clone size; those that give it use once, few, many or a size class.

j_call d_call v_call clone_size cdr3_aa cdr3_nt
TRBJ2-7 . TRBV2 few CASSEEGGPYEQYF TGTGCCAGCAGTGAAGAGGGGGGGCCCTACGAGCAGTACTTC
TRBJ1-1 TRBD1 TRBV7-9 . CASSHRGTEAFF TGTGCCAGCAGCCACAGGGGAACTGAAGCTTTCTTT
TRBJ1-3 . TRBV6-5 few CASATRDTIYF TGTGCCAGCGCAACGCGGGACACCATATATTTT
TRBJ2-3 . TRBV7-9 . CASSPRGGTNPTDTQYF TGTGCCAGCAGCCCCCGGGGAGGGACAAACCCCACAGATACGCAGTATTTT
TRBJ1-5 . TRBV25-1 few CASSGKGEGNQPQHF TGTGCCAGCAGTGGGAAGGGGGAGGGGAATCAGCCCCAGCATTTT
TRBJ1-2 . TRBV7-9 . CASSHNSLGATGYTF TGTGCCAGCAGCCACAACTCTCTGGGGGCCACCGGCTACACCTTC
TRBJ2-5 . TRBV29-1 . CSVDPVGGEETQYF TGCAGCGTTGATCCGGTGGGGGGTGAGGAGACCCAGTACTTC
TRBJ1-6 . TRBV29-1 . CSVSYSRDSPLHF TGCAGCGTTTCATACAGCAGGGATTCACCCCTCCACTTT
TRBJ2-2 . TRBV6-6 . CASSYRGTGELFF TGTGCCAGCAGTTATCGGGGCACCGGGGAGCTGTTTTTT
TRBJ2-2 . TRBV5-1 . CASSLGAGELFF TGCGCCAGCAGCTTAGGGGCTGGGGAGCTGTTTTTT
TRBJ2-3 TRBD1 TRBV6-5 . CASSYSGTGRTDTQYF TGTGCCAGCAGTTACTCCGGGACAGGGCGCACAGATACGCAGTATTTT
TRBJ1-2 . TRBV14 . CASSQLLLGGDARF TGTGCCAGCAGCCAACTCCTCCTGGGTGGAGACGCCCGGTTC
TRBJ1-2 . TRBV29-1 . CSAPDNTRSGYTF TGCAGCGCCCCGGACAACACTCGGTCTGGCTACACCTTC
TRBJ1-2 . TRBV7-8 . CASSLGSELYGYTF TGTGCCAGCAGCTTAGGGTCAGAATTGTATGGCTACACCTTC
TRBJ1-6 . TRBV24-1 . CATSDARVNSPLHF TGTGCCACCAGTGATGCCAGGGTCAATTCACCCCTCCACTTT
TRBJ1-4 . TRBV10-2 once CASTAGGLYEKLFF TGCGCCAGCACCGCGGGGGGGCTTTATGAAAAACTGTTTTTT